A single T cell receptor beta chain is shown here with its context. The junction had 7 bases not matched to a gene; V was cut back by 4 bases and J by 2 bases. Looked up from germline, CDR1 is SGHTA and CDR2 is FQGNSA. This CDR3 has 15 residues. Authors' processing steps: Nucleated cell counts were estimated from reference gene primer amplification. Generated by immunoSEQ multiplex PCR, the TCRdb table keeps only in-frame clones and is missing some. The D gene and trimming were derived from the DNA, and the V and J assignments and clone size from that table. This sample carries hundreds of thousands of clones, roughly 88% of them seen once, and the ten largest clones take about 6.7%. This sample was included in a study of blood T cell repertoires in COVID-19. Across the whole study: Sources were T cells, B-cell-depleted T cells, or PBMCs; the material itself was cDNA or gDNA.

This receptor was obtained from a woman in her thirties with COVID-19, enrolled during active disease. The sample was peripheral blood. This chain connects TRBV7-2 to TRBJ2-7; 8 bases are shared with TRBD2. CDR3 bases: TGTGCCAGCAGCTCCACTAGCGGCCGACCCTACGAGCAGTACGTC. Translating it yields CASSSTSGRPYEQYV.